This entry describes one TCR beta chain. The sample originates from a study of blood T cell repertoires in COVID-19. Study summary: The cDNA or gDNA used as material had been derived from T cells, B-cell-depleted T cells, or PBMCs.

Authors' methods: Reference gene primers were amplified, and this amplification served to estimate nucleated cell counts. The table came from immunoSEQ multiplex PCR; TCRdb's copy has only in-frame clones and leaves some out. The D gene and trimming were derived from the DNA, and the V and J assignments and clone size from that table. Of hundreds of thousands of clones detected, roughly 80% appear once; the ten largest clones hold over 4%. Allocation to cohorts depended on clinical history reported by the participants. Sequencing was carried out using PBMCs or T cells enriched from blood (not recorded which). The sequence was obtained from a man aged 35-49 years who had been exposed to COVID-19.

The CDR3 coding sequence is TGTGCCAGCAAGGGGCTAGCCAAAAACATTCAGTACTTC. Encoded protein: CASKGLAKNIQYF. The chain employs TRBV6-5 and TRBJ2-4, with D maybe TRBD1 (5 bases). Germline CDR1 and CDR2: MNHEY and SVGAGI. Trimming removed 7 bases at V and 0 bases at J, with 7 bases between. The CDR3 covers 13 residues.